The 8 T cell receptor beta chains below were found in one sample sequenced in a study of CD4 T cells in relation to SARS-CoV-2 and coronaviruses. The repertoire was sequenced with immunoSEQ multiplex PCR; TCRdb's copy has only in-frame clones and lacks some. Counted here are under 70,000 clones, roughly 90% occurring once; the ten biggest clones make up about 1.4%. CD4+ T cells from unexposed donors were obtained before the COVID-19 pandemic (2011-2018). Sequencing was carried out using memory CD4+ T cells from PBMCs. These receptors all stem from a human donor in good health.

This chain links TRBV29-1 with TRBJ2-6; 9 nucleotides agree with TRBD1. The CDR3 loop spans 15 amino acids. V lost 7 bases and J lost 1; bases outside the gene matches: 5. CDR1 is SQVTM, CDR2 ANQGSEA, per germline. For the CDR3, the DNA is TGCAGCGCGGGACAGGGAAGATCTGGGGCCAACGTCCTGACTTTC. It yields the protein CSAGQGRSGANVLTF. The full variable domain, its missing parts supplied by reference TRBV29-1 and TRBJ2-6, is SAVISQKPSRDICQRGTSLTIQCQVDSQVTMMFWYRQQPGQSLTLIATANQGSEATYESGFVIDKFPISRPNLTFSTLTVSNMSPEDSSIYLCSAGQGRSGANVLTFGAGSRLTVL.

The chain combines TRBV7-8 with TRBJ2-7, with D uncertain. Germline V gene lookup returns CDR1 SGHVS and CDR2 FQNEAQ. The CDR3 has 15 amino acids. V lost 1 base to trimming and J lost 0 bases, with 10 bases between them. The CDR3 loop reads CASSLGARSSYEQYF. CDR3 in DNA: TGTGCCAGCAGCTTAGGCGCCAGGAGCTCCTACGAGCAGTACTTC. Full variable domain (remainder filled in from reference TRBV7-8 and TRBJ2-7): GAGVSQSPRYKVAKRGQDVALRCDPISGHVSLFWYQQALGQGPEFLTYFQNEAQLDKSGLPSDRFFAERPEGSVSTLKIQRTQQEDSAVYLCASSLGARSSYEQYFGPGTRLTVT.

The CDR3 nucleotides read TGTGCCAGTCTCACACCTAACTATGGCTACACCTTC. Protein product: CASLTPNYGYTF. This sequence joins TRBV28 and TRBJ1-2; no firm D call. The CDR3 spans 12 residues. Germline CDR1 is MDHEN and CDR2 is SYDVKM. V was cut by 9 bases and J by 0 bases, with 8 bases left in between.

This chain links TRBV28 with TRBJ2-3; no definite D call. The CDR3 is made up of 15 amino acids. CDR1 is MDHEN and CDR2 is SYDVKM in the germline V gene. V dropped 2 bases and J dropped 2 bases, with 11 bases sitting between them. The CDR3 loop reads CASSLGRHNTDTQYF. The CDR3 bases are TGTGCCAGCAGTTTAGGTCGTCACAACACAGATACGCAGTATTTT.

This sequence joins TRBV4-1 and TRBJ2-7, with 8 bases that match TRBD1. Losses at the gene ends were 3 bases for V and 6 bases for J; bases not matched to a gene: 10. Germline V gene sequence: CDR1 MGHRA, CDR2 YSYEKL. The CDR3 extends over 15 amino acids. The CDR3 region is CASSQRDRGASEQYF. CDR3 coding DNA: TGCGCCAGCAGCCAGCGAGACAGGGGAGCCTCCGAGCAGTACTTC.

The rearrangement links TRBV6-5 to TRBJ2-2; D not resolved. V lost 2 bases to trimming and J lost 3 bases, with 7 bases between them. The germline V gene encodes CDR1 MNHEY and CDR2 SVGAGI. The length of the CDR3 is 14 residues. This chain's CDR3 is CASSYPGYTGELFF. The CDR3 nucleotides are TGTGCCAGCAGTTACCCCGGTTACACCGGGGAGCTGTTTTTT.

V and J are TRBV6-4 and TRBJ1-3; D not certain. The CDR3 has 16 residues. V was shortened by 3 bases and J by 0 bases, with 12 bases between the two germline ends. The germline V gene encodes CDR1 MRHNA and CDR2 SNTAGT. The CDR3 spells CASSELLGFSGNTIYF. The CDR3 region has the DNA TGTGCCAGCAGTGAATTATTGGGGTTCTCTGGAAACACCATATATTTT.

The V call is TRBV6-2 or TRBV6-3, the J call TRBJ2-1, with 8 bases identical to TRBD1. The V gene's germline CDR1 is MNHEY and CDR2 SVGEGT. The V segment lost 5 bases and the J segment 5 bases; nucleotides outside the gene matches: 20. CDR3 length equals 19 residues. CDR3 bases: TGTGCCAGCAGTAGGGGGACAGGTCGGTCCCGGGACCTCGACAATGAGCAGTTCTTC. Its translation: CASSRGTGRSRDLDNEQFF.